This is a list of T cell receptor beta chains from one sample in a study of blood T cell repertoires in COVID-19. Produced via immunoSEQ multiplex PCR; TCRdb's table is partial and in-frame only. The top ten clones hold about 6.9% of a sample with about 200,000 clones, approximately 80% of them seen once. Sequenced sample: peripheral blood. The receptors originated from a human donor with acute or convalescent COVID-19. The donor label of this sample is uncertain. The CDR3 runs from the conserved cysteine through the conserved F or W. The D gene is left open where the match is weak. The size field is filled for only some rows; it gives once, few, many or a size class.

abundance	d_gene	v_gene	j_gene	CDR3nt	CDR3aa
few	TRBD2	TRBV11-1	TRBJ2-7	TGTGCCAGCAGCTTGACTAGTAGCGGGAGTAGGGAGCAGTACTTC	CASSLTSSGSREQYF
.	TRBD1	TRBV28	TRBJ1-6	TGTGCCAGCGCGGGACAGTCATATAATTCACCCCTCCACTTT	CASAGQSYNSPLHF
few	TRBD1	TRBV5-8	TRBJ1-6	TGTGCCAGCAGCCCAGACAGGGGGTCCCTCCACTTT	CASSPDRGSLHF
.	TRBD2	TRBV28	TRBJ2-3	TGTGCCAGCAGCGCGGGGGGATACGGCACAGATACGCAGTATTTT	CASSAGGYGTDTQYF
.	.	TRBV12-3/TRBV12-4	TRBJ1-1	TGTGCCACCGCGGACGGGAAGGTCGAAGCTTTCTTT	CATADGKVEAFF
.	TRBD1	TRBV27	TRBJ2-7	TGTGCCAGCAGTTTAACAGGGGTCAGCTCCTACGAGCAGTACTTC	CASSLTGVSSYEQYF
.	TRBD2	TRBV5-1	TRBJ2-1	TGCGCCAGCAGCCACGGGACTAGCGGGAGTGGGCAGTTCTTC	CASSHGTSGSGQFF
.	.	TRBV7-2	TRBJ2-3	TGTGCCAGCAGTAAACGGCGGAGTACAGATACGCAGTATTTT	CASSKRRSTDTQYF
.	.	TRBV10-2	TRBJ2-3	TGCGCCAGCAGTGATGCAGGGCTCCCAGATACGCAGTATTTT	CASSDAGLPDTQYF
.	.	TRBV27	TRBJ2-2	TGTGCCAGCAGTTTATCCCAGCTAGCGTACACCGGGGAGCTGTTTTTT	CASSLSQLAYTGELFF
.	TRBD1	TRBV6-5	TRBJ1-5	TGTGCCAGCAGTTCAGGGGGCTCGAGCAATCAGCCCCAGCATTTT	CASSSGGSSNQPQHF
.	TRBD2	TRBV5-1	TRBJ2-1	TGCGCCAGCAGCTCGCTAGCGGGAGGCTCCTACAATGAGCAGTTCTTC	CASSSLAGGSYNEQFF
.	.	TRBV28	TRBJ1-2	TGTGCCAGCAGTTTATCTTCCTATGGCTACACCTTC	CASSLSSYGYTF
.	.	TRBV5-1	TRBJ1-3	TGCGCCAGCAGCTTTCAAGGGGGTTCTGGAAACACCATATATTTT	CASSFQGGSGNTIYF
.	.	TRBV21-1	TRBJ2-7	TGTGCCAGCAGCAACATCTTCAGGGGGCTCCACGAGCAGTACTTC	CASSNIFRGLHEQYF
.	TRBD2	TRBV28	TRBJ2-1	TGTGCCAGCAGTCCTCTGAGGACTAGCGGGAGCAATGAGCAGTTCTTC	CASSPLRTSGSNEQFF
.	.	TRBV28	TRBJ1-1	TGTGCCAGCAGTTTAACGGTCACTGAAGCTTTCTTT	CASSLTVTEAFF
.	.	TRBV19	TRBJ2-2	TGTGCCAGTAAAAGAATTGCGAGGTCGAGCACCGGGGAGCTGTTTTTT	CASKRIARSSTGELFF
.	TRBD2	TRBV7-2	TRBJ2-3	TGTGCCAGCAGTTCGAGCGGGAGCGGCACAGATACGCAGTATTTT	CASSSSGSGTDTQYF
.	TRBD1	TRBV27	TRBJ1-4	TGTGCCAGCAGAACTACCGGGACAGGTGGCGTAAAACTGTTTTTT	CASRTTGTGGVKLFF
.	TRBD1	TRBV7-2	TRBJ2-1	TGTGCCAGCAGCGCCCGACAGGGATACAATGAGCAGTTCTTC	CASSARQGYNEQFF
.	.	TRBV6-5	TRBJ2-7	TGTGCCAGCAGTTCCGGGACTTTTAGCTCCTACGAGCAGTACTTC	CASSSGTFSSYEQYF
.	.	TRBV9	TRBJ2-5	TGTGCCAGCAGCGTCCTACACGGAGGGCCGGGGACCCAGTACTTC	CASSVLHGGPGTQYF
.	TRBD2	TRBV11-3	TRBJ2-5	TGTGCCAGCAGCCGGGGCGGGAGGGAGATAGAGACCCAGTACTTC	CASSRGGREIETQYF
.	.	TRBV7-3	TRBJ1-1	TGTGCCAGCAGCACTAGTCTGAACACTGAAGCTTTCTTT	CASSTSLNTEAFF
few	.	TRBV11-2	TRBJ1-5	TGTGCCAGCAGCTTAGGCAGGGATCAGCCCCAGCATTTT	CASSLGRDQPQHF
.	.	TRBV1	TRBJ2-1	TGCACCAGCAGCCAAGATGCCTGGAGCAGGGATGAGCAGTTCTTC	CTSSQDAWSRDEQFF
few	TRBD2	TRBV5-1	TRBJ2-7	TGCGCCAGCAGCGAGGGACTAGCGGGAGTCTTAAGCTCCTACGAGCAGTACTTC	CASSEGLAGVLSSYEQYF
.	TRBD1	TRBV18	TRBJ2-5	TGTGCCAGCTCACCTCCCGGGACAGGGTATCAAGAGACCCAGTACTTC	CASSPPGTGYQETQYF
few	.	TRBV7-2	TRBJ1-1	TGTGCCAGCAGCACCCGTCCCGGGGGAACTGAAGCTTTCTTT	CASSTRPGGTEAFF
.	.	TRBV19	TRBJ2-1	TGTGCCAGTAGTCCACAATGGGGAGCGGCAAATGAGCAGTTCTTC	CASSPQWGAANEQFF
.	TRBD1	TRBV19	TRBJ2-1	TGTGCCAGTAGTATAGATCTTGTGGCAGGGGGTGAGCAGTTCTTC	CASSIDLVAGGEQFF
once	TRBD2	TRBV5-4	TRBJ2-1	TGTGCCAGCAGCTTGGAGAGCGGGGTCCACAATGAGCAGTTCTTC	CASSLESGVHNEQFF
.	TRBD2	TRBV18	TRBJ2-2	TGTGCCAGCTCACCCGGGGACTACAGTACCGGGGAGCTGTTTTTT	CASSPGDYSTGELFF
.	TRBD1	TRBV20-1	TRBJ1-2	TGCAGTGCTAATGACAGGGGTAACTATGGCTACACCTTC	CSANDRGNYGYTF
.	TRBD1	TRBV28	TRBJ1-5	TGTGCCAGCAGGGCGGACAGGGGCAATCAGCCCCAGCATTTT	CASRADRGNQPQHF
.	.	TRBV27	TRBJ2-2	TGTGCCAGCACCCACAGTACGAACACCGGGGAGCTGTTTTTT	CASTHSTNTGELFF
.	TRBD1	TRBV6-5	TRBJ1-2	TGTGCCAGCAGTTGGGGACAGAGCCCTAACTATGGCTACACCTTC	CASSWGQSPNYGYTF
once	.	TRBV7-2	TRBJ1-4	TGTGCCAGCAGCTTATTGGGCCAAGGCGAAAAACTGTTTTTT	CASSLLGQGEKLFF
.	.	TRBV4-3	TRBJ2-2	TGCGCCAGCAGCCGACAGATCTTGGTAGTCCTAGACACCGGGGAGCTGTTTTTT	CASSRQILVVLDTGELFF
.	.	TRBV30	TRBJ2-3	TGTGCCTGGAGTGTGGGGGCGCTTACAGATACGCAGTATTTT	CAWSVGALTDTQYF
.	TRBD1	TRBV6-5	TRBJ1-5	TGTGCCAGCAGTTCCTGGACAGGGAATCAGCCCCAGCATTTT	CASSSWTGNQPQHF
.	TRBD2	TRBV18	TRBJ2-7	TGTGCCAGCTCACAAAGGACTAGCGACGAGCAGTACTTC	CASSQRTSDEQYF
.	TRBD1	TRBV12-3/TRBV12-4	TRBJ1-1	TGTGCCAGCAGCCCGGGACAGGTGCTCGAAGCTTTCTTT	CASSPGQVLEAFF
few	TRBD1	TRBV10-3	TRBJ2-3	TGTGCCATCAGCAAGACAGGGCCCACAGATACGCAGTATTTT	CAISKTGPTDTQYF
.	.	TRBV7-9	TRBJ1-1	TGTGCCAGCAGCTTTGCGACAGGAGCGATGAACACTGAAGCTTTCTTT	CASSFATGAMNTEAFF
.	TRBD1	TRBV5-4	TRBJ1-3	TGTGCCAGCAGCTCCGGGACAGTCTACTCTGGAAACACCATATATTTT	CASSSGTVYSGNTIYF